These T cell receptor beta chains were read from a single sample in a study of post-analysis software for immune sequencing data. TCRdb itself ran the PCR reads through MiXCR, one entry per CDR3 protein. The repertoire holds about 770,000 distinct CDR3 sequences, with about half as singletons. Source material: blood. The receptor set was obtained from a girl between 10 and 17 years old with multiple sclerosis. Both conserved end residues are part of each CDR3. A D gene is named only where the DNA matches it firmly. Clone size is not always given. Where it is, it says once, few, many or a class for expanded clones.

j_call	v_call	d_call	clone_size	cdr3_nt	cdr3_aa
TRBJ1-5	TRBV7-2	.	many	TGTGCCAGCAGTCTTTTAGGTCAGCCCCAGCATTTT	CASSLLGQPQHF
TRBJ1-2	TRBV20-1	.	.	TGCAGTGCTATCCCCATGGACATGGACGGCCGCGGCACCTTC	CSAIPMDMDGRGTF
TRBJ1-4	TRBV7-9	TRBD1	.	TGTGCCAGCAGCCTGGGACAGCCCGGTGAAAAACTGTTTTTT	CASSLGQPGEKLFF
TRBJ2-7	TRBV13	.	.	TGTGCCAGCAGCCGGTCCGGCGCCTACGAGCAGTACTTC	CASSRSGAYEQYF
TRBJ1-5	TRBV5-1	.	.	TGCGCCAGCAGCGCGGGACCCCCCGGCGATCAGCCCCAGCATTTT	CASSAGPPGDQPQHF
TRBJ2-1	TRBV4-2	TRBD1	.	TGTGCCAGCAGCCAAGATCCCTCAGGGACAGGGTCAAATGAGCAGTTCTTC	CASSQDPSGTGSNEQFF
TRBJ2-3	TRBV20-1	TRBD2	.	TGCAGTGCTACACTAGCGCAGCTTGGGGCAGATACGCAGTATTTT	CSATLAQLGADTQYF
TRBJ2-7	TRBV7-9	TRBD2	few	TGTGCCAGCAGCCCCGGGGGACTAGCGGGAGTCTCCTACGAGCAGTACTTC	CASSPGGLAGVSYEQYF
TRBJ1-2	TRBV5-1	.	.	TGCGCCAGCAGCTTGGATGGGGATGGCTACACCTTC	CASSLDGDGYTF
TRBJ2-5	TRBV29-1	.	few	TGCAGCGGGGTTGGTGGAGGGCCTCGGGAGACCCAGTACTTC	CSGVGGGPRETQYF
TRBJ2-7	TRBV29-1	TRBD2	.	TGCAGCGTCGGTTGGACTAGCGGGAGGGCCTACGAGCAGTACTTC	CSVGWTSGRAYEQYF
TRBJ1-2	TRBV14	.	few	TGTGCCAGCAGCCAAGATAGACGGGGAGGGTATGGCTACACCTTC	CASSQDRRGGYGYTF
TRBJ2-7	TRBV27	.	few	TGTGCCAGCAGTTTATTTGGAGCTACCTACGAGCAGTACTTC	CASSLFGATYEQYF
TRBJ1-2	TRBV24-1	.	once	TGTGCCACCAGTTCAACTGACGGCCTATATGGCTACACCTTC	CATSSTDGLYGYTF
TRBJ2-2	TRBV5-5	.	.	TGTGCCAGCAGCCTCCGCCCCGGGATGGACACCGGGGAGCTGTTTTTT	CASSLRPGMDTGELFF
TRBJ2-7	TRBV6-2/TRBV6-3	.	few	TGTGCCAGTTCTAGCACCCAGAGCTCCTACGAGCAGTACTTC	CASSSTQSSYEQYF
TRBJ2-3	TRBV20-1	TRBD2	few	TGCAGTGCTAGTAGGACTAGCGGCCTCACAGATACGCAGTATTTT	CSASRTSGLTDTQYF
TRBJ2-5	TRBV6-5	.	few	TGTGCCAGCAGTCCTAAAATGGGAGCGGAGACCCAGTACTTC	CASSPKMGAETQYF
TRBJ2-7	TRBV7-9	.	.	TGTGCCAGCAGCGCGGGACGGCACTACGAGCAGTACTTC	CASSAGRHYEQYF
TRBJ2-5	TRBV12-3/TRBV12-4	TRBD1	many	TGCGCCAGCAGCTCCCGGACAGGGGGAGAGACCCAGTACTTC	CASSSRTGGETQYF
TRBJ2-3	TRBV9	TRBD2	few	TGTGCCAGCAGCGTCGGTGGCGGGGGTCCCCCCAATACGCAGTATTTT	CASSVGGGGPPNTQYF
TRBJ2-7	TRBV27	.	.	TGTGCCAGCATCGGTAGGCCCTACGAGCAGTACTTC	CASIGRPYEQYF
TRBJ1-1	TRBV27	.	once	TGTGCCAGCAGTTTAAGAATAGAAGTCACTGAAGCTTTCTTT	CASSLRIEVTEAFF
TRBJ2-5	TRBV5-1	.	.	TGCGCCAGCAGCTTGGACCCCAGGGGACCTGATCAGGAGACCCAGTACTTC	CASSLDPRGPDQETQYF
TRBJ1-4	TRBV6-1	.	.	TGTGCCAGCAGTACCCTGATCACGGCGGACGATGAAAAACTGTTTTTT	CASSTLITADDEKLFF
TRBJ2-5	TRBV11-2	.	few	TGTGCCAGCAACACCCAAGGGTGGCAGGGGTTGGAGACCCAGTACTTC	CASNTQGWQGLETQYF
TRBJ2-1	TRBV11-1	TRBD2	.	TGTGCCAGCAGCTTGCCGGGAGGGTTCAATGAGCAGTTCTTC	CASSLPGGFNEQFF
TRBJ2-7	TRBV29-1	.	few	TGCAGCGTTGAAACACGGGCCTACGAGCAGTACTTC	CSVETRAYEQYF
TRBJ2-3	TRBV12-3/TRBV12-4	.	.	TGTGCCAGCAGGTTCGGCGGAGATACGCAGTATTTT	CASRFGGDTQYF
TRBJ1-4	TRBV12-5	.	.	TGTACATCGCAGGGAGTTTATGAAAAACTGTTTTTT	CTSQGVYEKLFF
TRBJ2-7	TRBV12-3/TRBV12-4	TRBD2	few	TGTGCCAGCAGTTCTCTAGCGGGACTTACCTACGAGCAGTACTTC	CASSSLAGLTYEQYF
TRBJ2-1	TRBV29-1	TRBD2	few	TGCAGCGTTGCTAGCGGGCGATCCTACAATGAGCAGTTCTTC	CSVASGRSYNEQFF
TRBJ2-5	TRBV27	TRBD2	.	TGTGCCAGCAGTTTCGCGGGGGGGACCCAGTACTTC	CASSFAGGTQYF
TRBJ2-7	TRBV28	.	few	TGTGCCAGCAGGGAAGACACGGGCGAGCAGTACTTC	CASREDTGEQYF
TRBJ2-7	TRBV7-9	TRBD1	once	TGTGCCAGCAGCTCCGGGACAGACCTCTACGAGCAGTACTTC	CASSSGTDLYEQYF
TRBJ1-2	TRBV4-3	.	.	TGCGCCAGCAGCCAAGACCGGACCCGGACCAACTATGGCTACACCTTC	CASSQDRTRTNYGYTF
TRBJ2-1	TRBV5-1	TRBD2	few	TGCGCCAGCAGCTTACGTGTAGCGGGAGTAGGCGATGAGCAGTTCTTC	CASSLRVAGVGDEQFF
TRBJ2-3	TRBV7-9	TRBD1	.	TGTGCCAGCAGCGTCGGGACAGGGTTTGCGGGTACGCAGTATTTT	CASSVGTGFAGTQYF
TRBJ2-5	TRBV9	.	.	TGTGCCAGCAGCGTTACAGGGTGCAATGAGCAGTACTTC	CASSVTGCNEQYF
TRBJ2-5	TRBV7-9	.	.	TGTGCCAGCAGGACGACAGGAGGCCAAGAGACCCAGTACTTC	CASRTTGGQETQYF
TRBJ2-1	TRBV7-8	.	.	TGTGCCAGCAGCTCCCCGGACTCGCTTGACAATGAGCAGTTCTTC	CASSSPDSLDNEQFF
TRBJ2-7	TRBV28	.	.	TGTGCCAGCAGACCAGACAGTTTCCCCTACGAGCAGTACTTC	CASRPDSFPYEQYF
TRBJ2-7	TRBV3-1	TRBD2	few	TGTGCCAGCAGCCAAGAAGTCGGGCTAGCGGGAGGGAACGAGCAGTACTTC	CASSQEVGLAGGNEQYF
TRBJ1-5	TRBV28	.	few	TGTGCCAGCAGGCCTCAGGGGAAGAGGAATAATCAGCCCCAGCATTTT	CASRPQGKRNNQPQHF
TRBJ2-2	TRBV7-9	TRBD2	few	TGTGCCAGCAGCTTAGCAACTAGCGCCGGGGAGCTGTTTTTT	CASSLATSAGELFF
TRBJ1-2	TRBV7-8	.	.	TGTGCCAGCAGCTTAGCGACCCCCCGGCGGGGCTACACCTTC	CASSLATPRRGYTF
TRBJ1-2	TRBV6-6	.	few	TGTGCCAGCAGTTACTCGGCAGGAGGCTACACCTTC	CASSYSAGGYTF
TRBJ2-1	TRBV20-1	TRBD2	few	TGCAGTGCAGCCCTCTCGACTAGCGGGAGCTTGATTGGGGGGAATGAGCAGTTCTTC	CSAALSTSGSLIGGNEQFF
TRBJ2-7	TRBV4-3	TRBD2	.	TGCGCCAGCAGCCAAGACCTACTGGGACTAGCGGGAGACTACGAGCAGTACTTC	CASSQDLLGLAGDYEQYF
TRBJ1-5	TRBV29-1	.	few	TGCAGCGTTGGAGAGGAAGGGGATGGGAGCAATCAGCCCCAGCATTTT	CSVGEEGDGSNQPQHF
TRBJ2-3	TRBV24-1	.	many	TGTGCCACCAGTGACCCAAGTCCTAATACTACAGATACGCAGTATTTT	CATSDPSPNTTDTQYF
TRBJ1-5	TRBV6-6	TRBD1	few	TGTGCCAGCAGTTACCCGGGGACAGGTAGACTCAATCAGCCCCAGCATTTT	CASSYPGTGRLNQPQHF
TRBJ2-7	TRBV28	.	.	TGTGCCAGCAGTCCGACCAGGAGGCAAGCTCGCTACGAGCAGTACTTC	CASSPTRRQARYEQYF
TRBJ1-4	TRBV24-1	TRBD1	.	TGCGCCGTCGGGTTCGGAGGACAGGGGAGTGAAAAACTGTTTTTT	CAVGFGGQGSEKLFF
TRBJ2-5	TRBV20-1	.	few	TGCAGTGCTAGAGTGCGGCCACAAGAGACCCAGTACTTC	CSARVRPQETQYF
TRBJ2-7	TRBV7-9	.	.	TGTGCCAGCAGCACTAGCCCTTGGGGTGAGACATACGAGCAGTACTTC	CASSTSPWGETYEQYF